Below are 3 T cell receptor beta chains sequenced from a single sample in a study of blood T cells in healthy people across ages. It was with a sample-barcoded 5' primer and a J-beta primer mix that a second PCR of about 6 to 12 cycles was run. One entry per CDR3 protein, called by TCRdb with MiXCR from the 5' RACE reads. The sample lists approximately 790,000 distinct CDR3 sequences; around two thirds were seen once. The sequencing input was blood. Every receptor here comes from a man aged 30-40 years in good health.

With respect to this clonotype: A much larger clone lies one base from this, so it may be a read error. The rearrangement links TRBV27 to TRBJ2-6; D gene uncertain. The CDR3 spans 14 residues. Trimming pared 6 bases from V and 0 bases from J, leaving 6 bases between. CDR1 MNHEY and CDR2 SMNVEV come from the germline V gene (reference sequence). The CDR3 loop reads CASRVFSGANVLTF. CDR3 in DNA: TGTGCCAGCAGGGTTTTCTCTGGGGCCAACGTCCTGACTTTC.

The chain links TRBV29-1 to TRBJ2-5; 8 nucleotides line up with TRBD2. The CDR3 length is 13 residues. V gave up 0 bases and J gave up 5 bases; unmatched junction bases: 2. Germline CDR1 is SQVTM and CDR2 is ANQGSEA. The CDR3 DNA reads TGCAGCGTTGAAGATCGGGAGGGGGAGACCCAGTACTTC. This translates into CSVEDREGETQYF.

CDR3 bases: TGTGCCAGCAACATACCCGGGACAGGGGTAGAAGAGCAGTTCTTC. It encodes CASNIPGTGVEEQFF. The gene calls are TRBV12-3 or TRBV12-4 and TRBJ2-1; 10 bases align to TRBD1. This CDR3 has 15 amino acids. V gave up 7 bases and J gave up 10 bases; unmatched junction bases: 13.